This paragraph covers one TCR beta chain sequence. Its antigen remains unknown. The data were taken from a study of cytomegalovirus exposure and HLA in healthy donors. The wider study: In an earlier analysis, around 100 million unique TCR beta sequences were found from some 180 million T cells. From HLA-typed donors, an early data release held 70 million to 100 million unique TCRs. Overall study findings and caveats: A later analysis showed HLA-associated TCR beta chains outstripping equally common others in clonal expansion. One cluster of highly shared sequence variants probably arose as a sequencing artifact.

The primer mix had 60 Vbeta and 13 Jbeta primers. Clones were read by immunoSEQ multiplex PCR, and TCRdb kept only the in-frame ones, dropping some. This repertoire shows 170,000 or so clones, roughly four fifths found once; its top ten account for approximately 0.47%. V was shortened by 0 bases and J by 0 bases, with 3 bases between the two germline ends. Per the germline V gene, CDR1 is MNHNY and CDR2 is SVGAGI (reference sequence). The CDR3 has 14 residues. The origin of this receptor is a woman aged 45-60 years in good health and CMV-seronegative. The chain uses TRBV6-6 and TRBJ1-5; D gene ambiguous. Sequencing was performed on PBMCs. CDR3 amino acids: CASSYSLSNQPQHF. CDR3 coding DNA: TGTGCCAGCAGTTACTCACTTAGCAATCAGCCCCAGCATTTT.